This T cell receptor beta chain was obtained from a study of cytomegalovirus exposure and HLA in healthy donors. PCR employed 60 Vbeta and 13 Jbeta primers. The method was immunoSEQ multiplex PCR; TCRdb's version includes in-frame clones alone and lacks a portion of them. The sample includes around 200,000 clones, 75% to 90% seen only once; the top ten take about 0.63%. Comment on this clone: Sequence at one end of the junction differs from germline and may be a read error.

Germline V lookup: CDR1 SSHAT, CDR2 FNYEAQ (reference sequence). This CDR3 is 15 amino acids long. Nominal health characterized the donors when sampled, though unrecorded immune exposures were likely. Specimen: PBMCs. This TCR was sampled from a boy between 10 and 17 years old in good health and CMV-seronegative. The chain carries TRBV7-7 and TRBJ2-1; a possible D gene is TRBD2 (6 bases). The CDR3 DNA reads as TGTGCTAGCAGCTTCGCCCTAGCGACCTACAATGAGCAGTTCTTC. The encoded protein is CASSFALATYNEQFF.